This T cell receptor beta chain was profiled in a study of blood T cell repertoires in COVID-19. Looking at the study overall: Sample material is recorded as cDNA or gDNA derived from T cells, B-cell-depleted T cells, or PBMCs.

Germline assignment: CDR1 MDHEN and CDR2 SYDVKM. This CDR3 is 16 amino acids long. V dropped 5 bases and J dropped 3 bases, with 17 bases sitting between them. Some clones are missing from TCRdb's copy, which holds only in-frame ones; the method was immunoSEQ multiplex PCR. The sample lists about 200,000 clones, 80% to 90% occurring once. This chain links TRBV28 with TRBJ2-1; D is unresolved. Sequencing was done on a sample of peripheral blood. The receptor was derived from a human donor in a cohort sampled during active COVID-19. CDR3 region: CASSPEAGSGYNEQFF. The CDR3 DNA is TGTGCCAGCAGTCCCGAAGCCGGGTCCGGCTACAATGAGCAGTTCTTC. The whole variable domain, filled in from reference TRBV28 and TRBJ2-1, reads DVKVTQSSRYLVKRTGEKVFLECVQDMDHENMFWYRQDPGLGLRLIYFSYDVKMKEKGDIPEGYSVSREKKERFSLILESASTNQTSMYLCASSPEAGSGYNEQFFGPGTRLTVL.